The 24 T cell receptor beta chains below all came from one sample that was sequenced in a study of blood T cells in healthy people across ages. A second PCR, run for about 7 to 11 cycles, used a sample-barcoded 5' primer plus a J-beta primer mix. MiXCR was run by TCRdb on the 5' RACE reads, yielding one entry per CDR3 protein. The data hold 550,000 to 700,000 distinct CDR3 sequences, with 27% observed a single time. The sequenced sample consisted of blood. The receptors stem from a woman in her 70s in good health.

The rearrangement links TRBV3-1 to TRBJ1-6; D not certain. This CDR3 comprises 11 residues. V lost 6 bases, J lost 5 bases, and 2 bases lay in between. Germline values: CDR1 LGHDT, CDR2 YNNKEL (reference sequence). The CDR3 here is CASSNNSPLHF. Here the CDR3 DNA reads TGTGCCAGCAGTAATAATTCACCCCTCCACTTT.

There are a few counts of this clonotype. The chain recombines TRBV6-4 with TRBJ1-3; the match to TRBD1 covers 7 bases. The CDR3 length is 15 residues. CDR1 and CDR2 (germline): MRHNA, SNTAGT. The V gene end was trimmed by 8 bases and the J gene end by 5 bases; junction bases not matched to a gene: 12. For the CDR3, the DNA is TGTGCCAGCGGCCGTCCGACAGGGATGAGAAACACCATATATTTT. Its protein is CASGRPTGMRNTIYF.

This clonotype has more than one count but fewer than ten. The chain couples TRBV20-1 to TRBJ2-5, with 13 bases fitting TRBD2. The DNA end favors TRBJ2-1, so the J call may be wrong. The CDR3 covers 13 residues. Germline V CDR1 and CDR2: DFQATT, SNEGSKA (reference sequence). The CDR3 bases are TGCAGCACGGGACTAGCGGGGTCCAATGAGCAGTTCTTC. It yields the protein CSTGLAGSNEQFF.

With respect to this clonotype: A much larger clone sits a single nucleotide away, making a read error possible. The V and J genes are TRBV15 and TRBJ1-5; the D is unclear. The CDR3 is 8 amino acids. Germline V CDR1 and CDR2: LNHNV, YYDKDF (reference sequence). In DNA form, the CDR3 reads TGTAGCGATCAGCCCCAGCATTTT. Amino acids: CSDQPQHF. Based on the CDR3 plus reference TRBV15 and TRBJ1-5, the full variable domain is DAMVIQNPRYQVTQFGKPVTLSCSQTLNHNVMYWYQQKSSQAPKLLFHYYDKDFNNEADTPDNFQSRRPNTSFCFLDIRSPGLGDTAMYLCSDQPQHFGDGTRLSIL.

This chain uses TRBV5-1 with TRBJ2-3, with 10 nucleotides matching TRBD1. The CDR3 contains 15 residues. The germline gives CDR1 SGHRS, CDR2 YFSETQ. V lost 3 bases and J lost 5; bases outside the gene matches: 6. The CDR3 loop is CASSSTGTGVDTQYF. CDR3 nucleotide sequence: TGCGCCAGCAGCTCCACCGGGACAGGGGTAGATACGCAGTATTTT.

The table lists this clonotype with a few counts. The gene calls are TRBV5-1 and TRBJ2-3, with D possibly being TRBD1 (6 bases). The germline CDR1 and CDR2 sequences are SGHRS and YFSETQ. This CDR3 comprises 16 residues. Trimming stripped 7 bases from V and 2 bases from J, with 20 bases between. The CDR3 bases are TGCGCCAGCGTAGCTCGAGGACAGACGCTCACAGATACGCAGTATTTT. It specifies CASVARGQTLTDTQYF.

This sequence joins TRBV7-9 and TRBJ2-1; tentative D call: TRBD1 (7 bases). The CDR3 sequence is 17 residues long. Germline CDR1 is SEHNR and CDR2 is FQNEAQ (reference sequence). The V gene lost 6 bases and the J gene lost 4 bases, with 22 bases spanning the gap. The CDR3 reads CASRQARDGTEYNEQFF. The CDR3 DNA follows: TGTGCCAGCAGACAAGCGCGGGACGGGACAGAATACAATGAGCAGTTCTTC.

The chain joins TRBV10-3 to TRBJ2-4; D gene ambiguous. V was clipped by 6 bases and J by 16 bases, with 22 bases between them. Germline V gives CDR1 ENHRY, CDR2 SYGVKD. The CDR3 length is 13 residues. This chain's CDR3 is CAISSNIDKPPYF. In DNA form, the CDR3 reads TGTGCCATCAGCTCAAATATAGACAAGCCCCCATACTTC.

The rearrangement links TRBV6-1 to TRBJ2-3; 9 bases line up with TRBD2. This CDR3 region has 16 residues. J was trimmed by 5 bases and V by 2 bases; bases with no gene match: 8. Germline V CDR1 and CDR2: MNHNS, SASEGT. The CDR3 DNA reads TGTGCCAGCAGTGAATACAAGACTAGCGGACTAGATACGCAGTATTTT. Protein product: CASSEYKTSGLDTQYF.

This chain joins TRBV6-2 or TRBV6-3 and TRBJ2-7, with D unclear. Germline-derived CDR1 and CDR2 are MNHEY and SVGEGT. Trimming pared 9 bases from V and 3 bases from J, leaving 9 bases between. There are 11 residues in the CDR3. The CDR3 spells CASMDRYEQYF. For the CDR3, the DNA is TGTGCCAGTATGGACCGCTACGAGCAGTACTTC.

This sequence joins TRBV7-9 and TRBJ1-4, with a possible D match to TRBD1 (6 bases). Trimming stripped 5 bases from V and 5 bases from J, with 15 bases between. CDR3 length: 15 amino acids. Germline V gives CDR1 SEHNR, CDR2 FQNEAQ (reference sequence). DNA for the CDR3: TGTGCCAGCAGCCGCTCGGGCCAGGGGAATGAAAAACTGTTTTTT. Encoded protein: CASSRSGQGNEKLFF.

The rearrangement uses TRBV5-1 and TRBJ1-4; TRBD1 matches 7 bases. The V segment lost 4 bases and the J segment 3 bases; nucleotides outside the gene matches: 3. The germline V gene has CDR1 SGHRS and CDR2 YFSETQ. The CDR3 totals 14 residues. CDR3 DNA: TGCGCCAGCAGCCCAGGGGGAGCTAATGAAAAACTGTTTTTT. Its translation: CASSPGGANEKLFF.

This clonotype was observed a handful of times. The rearrangement joins TRBV6-2 or TRBV6-3 to TRBJ2-7, with D perhaps matching TRBD1 (6 bases). The DNA end is more similar to TRBJ2-5, so the J call may be wrong. There are 15 residues in the CDR3. Germline CDR1 and CDR2: MNHEY and SVGEGT. The CDR3 nucleotides read TGTGCCAGCAGTTACTCGGGGGCAGGACAAGAGACCCAGTACTTC. Translated, it gives CASSYSGAGQETQYF.

This clonotype showed up just a few times. The chain links TRBV12-3 or TRBV12-4 to TRBJ2-4; 10 positions agree with TRBD1. V shed 2 bases and J 7 bases; nucleotides not matched to a gene: 2. This CDR3 is built from 14 residues. The CDR3 region is CASSLRTGGNIQYF. CDR3 in DNA: TGTGCCAGCAGTTTACGGACAGGGGGGAACATTCAGTACTTC.

The chain recombines TRBV4-1 with TRBJ1-1; 7 positions agree with TRBD1. Looked up from germline, CDR1 is MGHRA and CDR2 is YSYEKL. Unmatched junction bases numbered 13, after V lost 4 bases and J lost 2 bases. The CDR3 length is 17 residues. This CDR3 reads CASSRYIGDSLNTEAFF. The CDR3 DNA sequence: TGCGCCAGCAGCCGGTACATAGGGGACAGCCTAAACACTGAAGCTTTCTTT.

The V call is TRBV7-2, the J call TRBJ1-5, with D maybe TRBD1 (6 bases). V was clipped by 4 bases and J by 1 base, with 14 bases between them. From germline, CDR1 is SGHTA and CDR2 FQGNSA. The CDR3 is made up of 16 amino acids. CDR3 protein: CASSSPGVASNQPQHF. CDR3 bases: TGTGCCAGCAGCTCCCCAGGGGTGGCCAGCAATCAGCCCCAGCATTTT.

This clonotype was found a few times. The chain links TRBV12-3 or TRBV12-4 to TRBJ2-5; D not certain. The J call may be incorrect, as the DNA end agrees better with TRBJ2-7. This CDR3 is 14 amino acids long. CDR3 protein: CASSPSPSSYEQYF. CDR3 DNA: TGTGCCAGCAGCCCTTCCCCCAGCTCCTACGAGCAGTACTTC.

Only a few counts were recorded for this clonotype. V is TRBV12-3 or TRBV12-4 and J is TRBJ1-5; 7 nucleotides align to TRBD1. The length of the CDR3 is 16 residues. The ends lost 2 bases at V and 2 bases at J; junction bases unmatched: 6. The CDR3 protein is CASSLRQGLGNQPQHF. CDR3 DNA sequence: TGTGCCAGCAGTTTACGACAGGGATTAGGCAATCAGCCCCAGCATTTT.

This clonotype was detected many times. Here the CDR3 reads CSARGLGNEKLFF. The CDR3 DNA reads TGCAGTGCTAGAGGCCTCGGTAATGAAAAACTGTTTTTT. The gene calls are TRBV20-1 and TRBJ1-4; D is unclear. Germline CDR1 DFQATT, CDR2 SNEGSKA (reference sequence). The V end was cut by 1 base, the J end by 4 bases, with 7 bases between. CDR3 length: 13 residues.

V usage is TRBV29-1 and J usage is TRBJ1-2; TRBD1 aligns across 8 bases. Unmatched junction bases numbered 5, after V lost 3 bases and J lost 8 bases. There are 12 residues in the CDR3. Germline CDR1 reads SQVTM; CDR2 reads ANQGSEA. CDR3 residues: CSVEMDRVGYTF. For the CDR3, the DNA is TGCAGCGTTGAGATGGACAGGGTCGGCTACACCTTC.

This chain joins TRBV11-2 and TRBJ2-3, with D possibly being TRBD2 (6 bases). The germline gives CDR1 SGHAT, CDR2 FQNNGV. The CDR3 spans 15 residues. V was shortened by 6 bases and J by 5 bases, with 18 bases between the two germline ends. The CDR3 region is CASRHEPGLRDTQYF. The CDR3 DNA follows: TGTGCCAGCAGGCACGAGCCGGGACTGAGAGATACGCAGTATTTT.

This clonotype was observed at least ten times. The CDR3 DNA sequence: TGTGCCAGCAGCTTAAGGGCCCAGGTGGGAAACATTCAGTACTTC. It translates to CASSLRAQVGNIQYF. The V call is TRBV7-2, the J call TRBJ2-4, with D unresolved. The V gene's germline CDR1 is SGHTA and CDR2 FQGNSA. Trimming took off 2 bases at V and 6 bases at J, with 14 bases between the two ends. The CDR3 is 15 amino acids.

The chain joins TRBV5-1 to TRBJ2-3; possible D gene TRBD1, 6 bases. CDR1 and CDR2 from the germline V gene are SGHRS and YFSETQ. Between the trimmed V and J ends, which lost 6 bases and 0 bases, there was a span of 8 bases. The CDR3 runs to 13 residues. The DNA for the CDR3 is TGCGCCAGCAACAGGGCCAGCACAGATACGCAGTATTTT. Residues: CASNRASTDTQYF.

This clonotype was seen repeatedly, ten times or more. V and J are TRBV20-1 and TRBJ2-2; 8 positions match TRBD2. V lost 0 bases and J lost 4; bases outside the gene matches: 7. CDR3 size: 16 residues. In germline, CDR1 is DFQATT, CDR2 SNEGSKA (reference sequence). As DNA, the CDR3 is TGCAGTGCTAGAGATCCCAGCGGGGGTGGCACCGGGGAGCTGTTTTTT. This translates into CSARDPSGGGTGELFF.